Detailed here is one T cell receptor (beta chain). Its antigen is currently unknown. This entry comes from a study of T cell repertoires in ileal Crohn's disease. Study-wide points: Sorted CD8 T cells held more high-frequency clones than CD4. Endoscopic recurrence occurred in every patient whose clonality exceeded 26.8%.

The method was immunoSEQ multiplex PCR; TCRdb's version includes in-frame clones alone and lacks a portion of them. Among approximately 17,000 clones, approximately 87% were seen once, and the ten largest hold 10% to 13%. The CDR3 runs to 15 residues. Germline CDR1 SGDLS, CDR2 YYNGEE. Sequencing input: ileal tissue. The receptor was derived from an adult with Crohn's disease. This rearrangement joins TRBV9 to TRBJ2-5; 8 positions match TRBD1. The closer fit of TRBJ2-7 to the DNA end suggests the J call may be wrong. The CDR3 is CASSQTGGYSYEQYF. The DNA of the CDR3 is TGTGCCAGCAGCCAAACAGGGGGGTACTCCTACGAGCAGTACTTC.